What follows are 2 T cell receptor beta chains derived from one specimen sequenced in a study of cytomegalovirus exposure and HLA in healthy donors. A multiplex PCR was run with 60 Vbeta primers and 13 Jbeta primers. TCRdb keeps only in-frame clones here, not all; method: immunoSEQ multiplex PCR. The sample gives about 120,000 clones, around 86% of which show up once; 2.1% is in the top ten. Sequencing was carried out using PBMCs. The receptors come from a young man in good health and CMV-seronegative.

The CDR3 DNA sequence: TGTGCCACCAGCCTTCTAACCTCCTACAATGAGCAGTTCTTC. It translates to CATSLLTSYNEQFF. The V call is TRBV15, the J call TRBJ2-1; no clear D gene. Per germline, CDR1 LNHNV and CDR2 YYDKDF (reference sequence). The CDR3 is made up of 14 amino acids. Deletions cut 5 bases from V and 0 bases from J, with 8 bases between.

The gene calls are TRBV10-3 and TRBJ2-5, with TRBD1 matching 9 bases. The germline CDR1 and CDR2 sequences are ENHRY and SYGVKD. Unmatched junction bases numbered 7, after V lost 6 bases and J lost 5 bases. The CDR3 spans 14 residues. CDR3 sequence (DNA): TGTGCCATCAGAAAACAGGGGGCCAGGGAGACCCAGTACTTC. The encoded protein is CAIRKQGARETQYF.